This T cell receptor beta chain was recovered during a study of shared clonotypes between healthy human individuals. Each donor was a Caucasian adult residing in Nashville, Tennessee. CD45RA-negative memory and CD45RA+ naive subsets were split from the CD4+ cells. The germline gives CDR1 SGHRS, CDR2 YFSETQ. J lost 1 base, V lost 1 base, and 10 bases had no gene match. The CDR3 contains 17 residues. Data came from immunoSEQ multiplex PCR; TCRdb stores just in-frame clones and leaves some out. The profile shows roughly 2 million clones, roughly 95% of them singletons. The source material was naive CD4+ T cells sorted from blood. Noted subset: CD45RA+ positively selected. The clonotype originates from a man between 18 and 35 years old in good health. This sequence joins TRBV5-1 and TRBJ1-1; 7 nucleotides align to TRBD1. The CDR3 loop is CASSLRQGRRANTEAFF. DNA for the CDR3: TGCGCCAGCAGCTTGCGACAGGGACGACGGGCGAACACTGAAGCTTTCTTT.